The present T cell receptor beta chain was sequenced within a study of CD8+ T cells in alopecia areata. For this clone: Its target is not known.

Extracted RNA was reverse transcribed into cDNA, the sequencing template. Libraries were prepared by immunoSEQ multiplex PCR; TCRdb keeps only in-frame clonotypes and omits some of them. There are roughly 200,000 clones in the sample; less than 70% occur only once, and about a tenth lies in the top ten. There are 17 residues in the CDR3. The germline gives CDR1 SQVTM, CDR2 ANQGSEA. Deletions cut 4 bases from V and 2 bases from J, with 24 bases between. The treatment was: oral pan-JAK inhibitor, 5-10 mg twice daily. Regarding the study as a whole: It was lesional scalp, especially alopecia totalis/universalis, that showed higher clonality than normal scalp.

The TCR originated in a human donor with alopecia areata. The sequencing here drew on CD8+ T cells sorted from blood, taken at week 24, from a patient treated with tofacitinib. This rearrangement joins TRBV29-1 to TRBJ2-7; D perhaps matches TRBD1 (6 bases). CDR3 in DNA: TGCAGCGTTGCAGGGGCGTCGGTTCCCCTGCAGGCCTACGAGCAGTACTTC. It encodes CSVAGASVPLQAYEQYF.